The present T cell receptor (beta chain) was sequenced within a study of shared clonotypes between healthy human individuals. Study context: The donor pool was made up of a couple of women and three men aged 18 to 49. Overall study results and limits: Estimated clonotype richness was generally higher in naive than memory subsets.

Worth noting for this clone: Its antigen remains unidentified.

Positively selected for CCR7, the CD45RO-negative cells used as naive CD8 cells excluded terminally differentiated effector memory CD45RA+ cells. In the study's own analysis: Junction-only sequences produced by ImmunoSEQ had no quality scores, so filtering differed. Clones were read by immunoSEQ multiplex PCR, and TCRdb kept only the in-frame ones, dropping some. V and J calls and clone size follow that table, whereas D and trimming were derived from the DNA. The sample has some 600,000 clones, about 96% seen once; the top ten hold less than 0.13%. V was clipped by 5 bases and J by 8 bases; unmatched bases: 7. Germline CDR1 and CDR2: SGHTA and FQGNSA. This CDR3 comprises 15 residues.

The rearrangement joins TRBV7-2 to TRBJ2-1; 12 bases match TRBD2. Sequencing was carried out using naive CD8+ T cells sorted from blood. The origin of this receptor is a woman in her 30s in good health. The CDR3 is CASSASGRALDEQFF. The CDR3 coding sequence is TGTGCCAGCAGCGCTAGCGGGAGGGCCTTGGATGAGCAGTTCTTC. The whole variable domain, remainder taken from reference TRBV7-2 and TRBJ2-1, is GAGVSQSPSNKVTEKGKDVELRCDPISGHTALYWYRQSLGQGLEFLIYFQGNSAPDKSGLPSDRFSAERTGGSVSTLTIQRTQQEDSAVYLCASSASGRALDEQFFGPGTRLTVL.